This entry lists 18 T cell receptor beta chains sequenced from one sample in a study of control samples from healthy donors and cancer patients. Method: immunoSEQ multiplex PCR; TCRdb's copy keeps in-frame clones and lacks some. The sample lists roughly 30,000 clones; 70% to 90% were seen once. Sequencing used formalin-fixed, paraffin-embedded tissue. The receptors derive from a female donor with melanoma.

V gene TRBV20-1 combines with J gene TRBJ1-6, with D possibly TRBD1 on 5 matching bases. CDR1 and CDR2 from the germline V gene are DFQATT and SNEGSKA (reference sequence). CDR3 size: 13 residues. Trimming left V 3 bases short and J 10 bases short, with 13 bases between. The CDR3 loop is CSASGTPGSPLHF. CDR3 sequence (DNA): TGCAGTGCTAGTGGGACCCCGGGGTCACCCCTCCACTTT.

The J gene is TRBJ2-1, the V gene TRBV2; TRBD2 agrees at 10 bases. Per germline, CDR1 SNHLY and CDR2 FYNNEI. Trimming cost V 7 bases and J 7 bases; bases outside gene matches: 7. The CDR3 runs 14 residues. Here the CDR3 DNA reads TGTGCCAGCAAAAAGCGGGAGGGTGGTAATGAGCAGTTCTTC. Residues: CASKKREGGNEQFF.

The chain recombines TRBV24-1 with TRBJ2-3; the D gene is possibly TRBD2 (5 bases). V dropped 5 bases and J dropped 2 bases, with 10 bases sitting between them. This CDR3 contains 14 residues. The germline CDR1 and CDR2 sequences are KGHDR and SFDVKD. In DNA, the CDR3 is TGTGCCACCAGTGCCCGGGATTCCACAGATACGCAGTATTTT. Translation: CATSARDSTDTQYF.

In its sample, this clone was seen once. The rearrangement links TRBV6-5 to TRBJ1-1; 8 positions match TRBD1. J was trimmed by 2 bases and V by 4 bases; bases with no gene match: 3. Germline assignment: CDR1 MNHEY and CDR2 SVGAGI. The CDR3 is 14 amino acids. In nucleotides, the CDR3 is TGTGCCAGCAGTTCGCAGGGGGCAAACACTGAAGCTTTCTTT. This translates into CASSSQGANTEAFF.

The chain joins TRBV7-2 to TRBJ1-4; possible D gene TRBD1, 5 bases. Deletions cut 4 bases from V and 8 bases from J, with 11 bases between. The germline CDR1 and CDR2 sequences are SGHTA and FQGNSA. CDR3 length: 13 amino acids. The CDR3 nucleotides are TGTGCCAGCAGCTCCGGGGCCGGGGAAAAACTGTTTTTT. Protein product: CASSSGAGEKLFF. Looking up the rest from reference TRBV7-2 and TRBJ1-4 gives the full variable domain: GAGVSQSPSNKVTEKGKDVELRCDPISGHTALYWYRQSLGQGLEFLIYFQGNSAPDKSGLPSDRFSAERTGGSVSTLTIQRTQQEDSAVYLCASSSGAGEKLFFGSGTQLSVL.

The chain carries TRBV6-4 and TRBJ1-2, with 8 bases that match TRBD1. V was clipped by 6 bases and J by 7 bases; unmatched bases: 10. The CDR3 loop spans 14 amino acids. CDR1 MRHNA and CDR2 SNTAGT come from the germline V gene. The CDR3 region is CASRDSDRGFGYTF. DNA of the CDR3: TGTGCCAGCAGAGACAGTGACAGGGGCTTTGGCTACACCTTC.

V is TRBV25-1 and J is TRBJ2-5; 12 bases are shared with TRBD2. From germline, CDR1 is MGHDK and CDR2 SYGVNS. J was trimmed by 5 bases and V by 6 bases; bases with no gene match: 13. The length of the CDR3 is 17 residues. In DNA, the CDR3 is TGTGCCAGCAGCTACTGGAGACTAGCGGGAGTAGAGGAGACCCAGTACTTC. It codes for CASSYWRLAGVEETQYF.

Comment on this clone: Sequence at one end of the junction differs from germline and may be a read error. This chain joins TRBV4-2 and TRBJ2-7; D gene unclear. CDR1 and CDR2 from the germline V gene are LGHNA and YNFKEQ. The CDR3 has 15 residues. The CDR3 region has the DNA TGTGCCAGCAGCCAAGGGCCGGACCTATCCTCCGAGCAGTACTTC. This encodes CASSQGPDLSSEQYF.

The chain couples TRBV5-1 to TRBJ2-5; 9 nucleotides align to TRBD2. The CDR3 consists of 15 residues. Germline CDR1 and CDR2: SGHRS and YFSETQ. Losses at the gene ends were 0 bases for V and 4 bases for J; bases not matched to a gene: 4. CDR3 region: CASSLGSLAGETQYF. CDR3 bases: TGCGCCAGCAGCTTGGGCTCACTAGCGGGAGAGACCCAGTACTTC.

The chain carries TRBV28 and TRBJ1-1; TRBD1 matches 11 bases. The germline V gene encodes CDR1 MDHEN and CDR2 SYDVKM. CDR3 length: 16 amino acids. Unmatched junction bases numbered 5, after V lost 5 bases and J lost 0 bases. The CDR3 nucleotides are TGTGCCAGCAGTGCCGGGACAGGGGGTTTGAACACTGAAGCTTTCTTT. Its protein is CASSAGTGGLNTEAFF.

This clone is a singleton in its sample. The rearrangement links TRBV2 to TRBJ1-4; the D gene is possibly TRBD1 (6 bases). The V gene's germline CDR1 is SNHLY and CDR2 FYNNEI. V was pared by 4 bases and J by 2 bases, with 11 bases between. The CDR3 length is 15 residues. CDR3 residues: CASSAPGVTNEKLFF. The DNA for the CDR3 is TGTGCCAGCAGTGCCCCAGGGGTGACTAATGAAAAACTGTTTTTT. Combining the CDR3 with reference TRBV2 and TRBJ1-4 gives the whole variable domain EPEVTQTPSHQVTQMGQEVILRCVPISNHLYFYWYRQILGQKVEFLVSFYNNEISEKSEIFDDQFSVERPDGSNFTLKIRSTKLEDSAMYFCASSAPGVTNEKLFFGSGTQLSVL.

This clone showed up just a few times. The CDR3 region is CASSWGQEKTGGYTF. CDR3 sequence (DNA): TGTGCCAGCAGCTGGGGACAGGAGAAGACGGGAGGCTACACCTTC. The chain is built from TRBV5-8 and TRBJ1-2; 8 bases are a match to TRBD1. The V segment lost 3 bases and the J segment 8 bases; nucleotides outside the gene matches: 12. Germline values: CDR1 SGHTS, CDR2 YDEGEE. This CDR3 has 15 residues.

This sequence joins TRBV7-2 and TRBJ1-2; 7 nucleotides line up with TRBD1. Per the germline V gene, CDR1 is SGHTA and CDR2 is FQGNSA. Germline trimming cut 1 base from V and 3 bases from J; bases unmatched to any gene: 5. The CDR3 is made up of 15 amino acids. The chain's CDR3 is CASSLEATGYYGYTF. For the CDR3, the DNA is TGTGCCAGCAGCTTAGAGGCGACAGGGTACTATGGCTACACCTTC.

This sequence joins TRBV5-1 and TRBJ1-2; a possible D gene is TRBD1 (6 bases). Germline V CDR1 and CDR2: SGHRS, YFSETQ. The germline V and J ends were trimmed by 6 bases and 3 bases, with 15 bases remaining between them. The CDR3 sequence is 14 residues long. The CDR3 reads CASNRGTNDYGYTF. The CDR3 nucleotides are TGCGCCAGCAATAGGGGGACAAACGACTATGGCTACACCTTC.

This chain's CDR3 is CASSTPGGWNSPLHF. CDR3 DNA sequence: TGCGCCAGCAGCACTCCAGGGGGCTGGAATTCACCCCTCCACTTT. The chain employs TRBV4-1 and TRBJ1-6; 8 positions agree with TRBD1. V lost 5 bases to trimming and J lost 7 bases; unmatched junction nucleotides: 7. The CDR3 runs to 15 residues. Germline CDR1 reads MGHRA; CDR2 reads YSYEKL.

The chain links TRBV6-5 to TRBJ1-2; the match to TRBD1 covers 10 bases. CDR1 and CDR2 from the germline V gene are MNHEY and SVGAGI. V trimming: 6 bases; J trimming: 5 bases; junction bases outside the gene matches: 9. The CDR3 extends over 15 amino acids. For the CDR3, the DNA is TGTGCCAGCAGGCCCGGGACAGGGGTTGGGTATGGCTACACCTTC. Its translation is CASRPGTGVGYGYTF.

The V call is TRBV25-1, the J call TRBJ1-1; no firm D call. Trimming removed 2 bases from V and 6 bases from J, with 7 bases in between. The CDR3 has 12 amino acids. The germline V gene has CDR1 MGHDK and CDR2 SYGVNS. CDR3 nucleotide sequence: TGTGCCAGCAGTGAACTTGGATCTGAAGCTTTCTTT. Translating it yields CASSELGSEAFF.

The chain has TRBV7-9 and TRBJ2-7, with 14 bases aligning to TRBD2. Germline CDR1 reads SEHNR; CDR2 reads FQNEAQ (reference sequence). Trimming cost V 5 bases and J 4 bases; bases outside gene matches: 1. This CDR3 has 14 amino acids. This CDR3 is CASSRLAGGYEQYF. CDR3 coding DNA: TGTGCCAGCAGCCGACTAGCGGGAGGGTACGAGCAGTACTTC.